The TCR beta chain under discussion was sequenced for a study of early T cells in non-severe SARS-CoV-2 infection. Overall study: Chains were unpaired, as sequencing was done on bulk RNA from unsorted whole blood.

CDR1 is SQVTM and CDR2 is ANQGSEA in the germline V gene. The ends lost 7 bases at V and 8 bases at J; junction bases unmatched: 13. The CDR3 is 13 amino acids. Unique molecular identifiers were affixed to single, distinct cDNA molecules. TCRdb re-derived calls from the 5' RACE reads in MiXCR, one entry per CDR3 protein. The sample lists fewer than 55,000 distinct CDR3 sequences; less than 8.5% were seen once. This clonotype was found many times. This chain connects TRBV29-1 to TRBJ1-2; TRBD1 aligns across 7 bases. The receptor was derived from an adult who was a healthcare worker with PCR-confirmed SARS-CoV-2 infection or an uninfected control (not recorded which). The sequencing sample was made of whole blood. DNA for the CDR3: TGCAGCGCTGGTCCGGGACAGAAAGGGGGCTACACCTTC. It is translated as CSAGPGQKGGYTF.